These T cell receptor beta chains were read from a single sample in a study of blood T cell repertoires in COVID-19. TCRdb's copy holds only in-frame clones and misses some; the assay was immunoSEQ multiplex PCR. The sample lists about 150,000 clones, 88% seen once, with approximately 2.1% in the top ten. The material sequenced was peripheral blood. The receptors derive from a man between 50 and 59 years old who had recovered from COVID-19. Both conserved end residues are part of each CDR3. A D gene is named only where the DNA matches it firmly. For some rows the clone size is stated as once, few or many, or as a class when expanded; others skip it.

-	TRBV29-1	-	TRBJ2-3	CSVEDRGRADTQYF	TGCAGCGTTGAAGACAGGGGTAGGGCAGATACGCAGTATTTT
few	TRBV6-5	-	TRBJ2-7	CASSKLANFDEQYF	TGTGCCAGCAGCAAACTAGCAAACTTCGACGAGCAGTACTTC
-	TRBV28	TRBD2	TRBJ2-7	CASSPQGGGSVDEQYF	TGTGCCAGCAGTCCTCAGGGTGGCGGGAGTGTGGACGAGCAGTACTTC
-	TRBV7-8	TRBD2	TRBJ2-5	CASSLRGTTEGETQYF	TGTGCCAGCAGCTTGCGAGGGACTACCGAGGGGGAGACCCAGTACTTC
-	TRBV27	-	TRBJ1-2	CASSPGYGYTF	TGTGCCAGCAGCCCCGGCTATGGCTACACCTTC
-	TRBV19	-	TRBJ1-2	CASIPGGRRNGYTF	TGTGCCAGTATCCCCGGGGGGCGAAGGAATGGCTACACCTTC
-	TRBV7-9	-	TRBJ1-5	CASSFAGAPYSNQPQHF	TGTGCCAGCAGCTTCGCAGGGGCCCCTTATAGCAATCAGCCCCAGCATTTT
-	TRBV9	-	TRBJ1-1	CASSVAQGTEAFF	TGTGCCAGCAGCGTAGCCCAGGGAACTGAAGCTTTCTTT
-	TRBV7-2	TRBD1	TRBJ1-3	CASIDRGFSGNTIYF	TGTGCCAGCATCGACAGGGGATTCTCTGGAAACACCATATATTTT
-	TRBV6-1	TRBD1	TRBJ1-2	CASSDRDRGSGYTF	TGTGCCAGCAGTGACCGGGACAGGGGGTCTGGCTACACCTTC
few	TRBV25-1	-	TRBJ2-2	CASSGTGNTGELFF	TGTGCCAGCAGTGGAACAGGGAACACCGGGGAGCTGTTTTTT
-	TRBV19	TRBD1	TRBJ1-1	CASWDRADNTEAFF	TGTGCCAGCTGGGACAGGGCTGATAACACTGAAGCTTTCTTT
-	TRBV7-3	-	TRBJ2-6	CASSLSGSAPSGANVLTF	TGTGCCAGCAGCTTATCAGGCTCCGCACCTTCTGGGGCCAACGTCCTGACTTTC
once	TRBV3-1/TRBV3-2	TRBD2	TRBJ2-3	CASSQGRPGGTDTQYF	TGTGCCAGCAGCCAAGGGAGGCCGGGAGGAACGGATACGCAGTATTTT
-	TRBV27	TRBD1	TRBJ2-3	CASSDRGVTDTQYF	TGTGCCAGCAGTGACAGGGGTGTTACAGATACGCAGTATTTT
-	TRBV5-1	-	TRBJ2-3	CASSLADSYTDTQYF	TGCGCCAGCAGCTTGGCTGACAGCTACACAGATACGCAGTATTTT
-	TRBV28	TRBD1	TRBJ1-2	CASRGTDFYGYTF	TGTGCCAGCAGGGGGACAGATTTCTATGGCTACACCTTC
-	TRBV2	-	TRBJ1-3	CASSDSGSGNTIYF	TGTGCCAGCAGTGATTCCGGGTCTGGAAACACCATATATTTT
-	TRBV28	-	TRBJ2-7	CASSLWTQGYEQYF	TGTGCCAGCAGTTTATGGACACAGGGTTACGAGCAGTACTTC
-	TRBV29-1	-	TRBJ2-4	CSGLGGRKNIQYF	TGCAGCGGTCTAGGGGGACGTAAAAACATTCAGTACTTC
-	TRBV6-5	TRBD1	TRBJ2-2	CASSRTGAGELFF	TGTGCCAGCAGCCGTACAGGGGCGGGGGAGCTGTTTTTT
-	TRBV5-1	-	TRBJ1-1	CASSLAGQSRTEAFF	TGCGCCAGCAGCTTGGCAGGGCAGTCGAGGACTGAAGCTTTCTTT
-	TRBV12-3/TRBV12-4	TRBD1	TRBJ1-1	CASGTGGTEAFF	TGTGCCAGCGGGACAGGGGGGACTGAAGCTTTCTTT
-	TRBV6-5	TRBD1	TRBJ2-2	CAMQGTAGELFF	TGTGCCATGCAAGGGACAGCCGGGGAGCTGTTTTTT
-	TRBV6-2/TRBV6-3	-	TRBJ1-6	CASSYSGQTSSYNSPLHF	TGTGCCAGCAGTTACTCCGGACAGACGAGCTCCTATAATTCACCCCTCCACTTT
once	TRBV29-1	TRBD1	TRBJ2-7	CSVEDPRDRGDEQYF	TGCAGCGTTGAAGATCCTAGGGACAGAGGGGACGAGCAGTACTTC
few	TRBV27	TRBD1	TRBJ1-6	CASSLFGQGWNSPLHF	TGTGCCAGCAGTTTATTCGGACAGGGCTGGAATTCACCCCTCCACTTT
once	TRBV7-6	-	TRBJ2-5	CASSPISTSRETQYF	TGTGCCAGCAGCCCTATCTCAACCTCTAGGGAGACCCAGTACTTC
once	TRBV19	TRBD1	TRBJ1-3	CASSPRTGLAPDTIYF	TGTGCCAGTAGTCCACGGACAGGTCTCGCCCCGGACACCATATATTTT
-	TRBV6-2/TRBV6-3	TRBD2	TRBJ2-3	CASSYGNGGSTDTQYF	TGTGCCAGCAGTTACGGTAACGGGGGGAGCACAGATACGCAGTATTTT
once	TRBV7-3	TRBD2	TRBJ2-5	CASSLGSGRRGQETQYF	TGTGCCAGCAGCTTAGGTAGCGGGAGAAGGGGTCAAGAGACCCAGTACTTC
once	TRBV29-1	TRBD2	TRBJ2-6	CSVTGLAGPLSGANVLTF	TGCAGCGTTACGGGACTAGCGGGGCCACTTTCTGGGGCCAACGTCCTGACTTTC
-	TRBV15	-	TRBJ1-1	CATSRGGGTGSGEAFF	TGTGCCACCAGCAGAGGAGGAGGCACAGGGAGCGGTGAAGCTTTCTTT
-	TRBV28	-	TRBJ2-6	CASRILGGAGANVLTF	TGTGCCAGCAGAATTTTAGGGGGGGCTGGGGCCAACGTCCTGACTTTC
-	TRBV23-1	TRBD1	TRBJ2-7	CASTRTGNEQYF	TGCGCCAGCACCCGGACAGGAAATGAGCAGTACTTC
-	TRBV27	-	TRBJ2-5	CASSLGAGEQETQYF	TGTGCCAGCAGTTTAGGGGCAGGGGAGCAAGAGACCCAGTACTTC
-	TRBV19	-	TRBJ1-1	CASSPGFGNTEAFF	TGTGCCAGTAGTCCAGGGTTCGGGAACACTGAAGCTTTCTTT
-	TRBV29-1	TRBD1	TRBJ1-5	CSAQIRTGQPQHF	TGCAGCGCTCAAATCCGGACAGGGCAGCCCCAGCATTTT
once	TRBV29-1	-	TRBJ2-3	CSVVGGRSTQYF	TGCAGCGTTGTCGGGGGGCGGAGTACGCAGTATTTT
-	TRBV19	-	TRBJ2-1	CASGKGAGFQTYNEQFF	TGTGCCAGTGGGAAAGGGGCAGGGTTTCAGACTTACAATGAGCAGTTCTTC
-	TRBV6-2/TRBV6-3	TRBD1	TRBJ1-6	CASSYPAGTGGRSSYNSPLHF	TGTGCCAGCAGTTACCCGGCCGGGACAGGGGGCCGGAGCTCCTATAATTCACCCCTCCACTTT
-	TRBV11-3	-	TRBJ2-7	CASSATTGNEQYF	TGTGCCAGCAGCGCTACGACAGGCAACGAGCAGTACTTC
-	TRBV7-8	TRBD2	TRBJ2-7	CASSLAGGLADLLEQYF	TGTGCCAGCAGCTTAGCGGGCGGACTAGCGGACCTCTTGGAGCAGTACTTC
-	TRBV10-1	-	TRBJ2-1	CASSGLQRYNEQFF	TGCGCCAGCAGTGGGTTACAGCGGTACAATGAGCAGTTCTTC
-	TRBV19	-	TRBJ2-7	CASGNRVEQYF	TGTGCCAGTGGCAACAGGGTTGAGCAGTACTTC
-	TRBV15	TRBD2	TRBJ2-5	CAIRRLAGGPEETQYF	TGTGCCATCAGGCGTCTAGCGGGAGGGCCAGAGGAGACCCAGTACTTC
-	TRBV29-1	-	TRBJ2-5	CSVGTAKETQYF	TGCAGCGTTGGGACAGCTAAAGAGACCCAGTACTTC
-	TRBV11-2	TRBD2	TRBJ2-1	CASSPLAGANNEQFF	TGTGCCAGCAGCCCCCTAGCGGGGGCCAACAATGAGCAGTTCTTC
-	TRBV28	TRBD1	TRBJ1-6	CASLPSGTDNSPLHF	TGTGCCAGCCTCCCATCCGGGACAGATAATTCACCCCTCCACTTT